One and the same sample provided the 24 T cell receptor beta chains below, sequenced in a study of blood T cell repertoires in COVID-19. The method was immunoSEQ multiplex PCR; TCRdb's version includes in-frame clones alone and lacks a portion of them. The repertoire includes under 200,000 clones, 80% to 90% of them detected once, and around 20% sits in the top ten. Sequenced: peripheral blood. The receptors come from a woman in her 70s who had recovered from COVID-19.

This chain joins TRBV6-2 or TRBV6-3 and TRBJ2-7; the D gene is possibly TRBD2 (6 bases). The CDR3 extends over 14 amino acids. In germline, CDR1 is MNHEY, CDR2 SVGEGT. Trimming stripped 6 bases from V and 3 bases from J, with 15 bases between. CDR3 coding DNA: TGTGCCAGCAGCACACCGGGACTGGGCTACGAGCAGTACTTC. Protein: CASSTPGLGYEQYF.

The rearrangement uses TRBV28 and TRBJ1-1; D unclear. The CDR3 contains 12 residues. The germline V and J ends were trimmed by 5 bases and 11 bases, with 15 bases remaining between them. Per germline, CDR1 MDHEN and CDR2 SYDVKM. The CDR3 spells CASSTPPRRAFF. CDR3 in DNA: TGTGCCAGCAGTACGCCCCCAAGGCGGGCTTTCTTT.

Only a few counts were recorded for this clone. This rearrangement joins TRBV7-2 to TRBJ2-1, with 8 nucleotides matching TRBD2. Trimming removed 4 bases from V and 6 bases from J; junction bases left unmatched: 5. CDR1 and CDR2 (germline): SGHTA, FQGNSA. The CDR3 totals 14 residues. The CDR3 DNA is TGTGCCAGCAGCTCTAGACTAGCGACCAATGAGCAGTTCTTC. Translated, it gives CASSSRLATNEQFF. Complete variable domain (other parts from reference TRBV7-2 and TRBJ2-1): GAGVSQSPSNKVTEKGKDVELRCDPISGHTALYWYRQSLGQGLEFLIYFQGNSAPDKSGLPSDRFSAERTGGSVSTLTIQRTQQEDSAVYLCASSSRLATNEQFFGPGTRLTVL.

The chain has TRBV18 and TRBJ2-3; 8 bases are a match to TRBD2. V shed 3 bases, J shed 0 bases, and the junction held 11 bases outside the gene matches. Germline V gives CDR1 KGHSH, CDR2 LQKENI. The CDR3 has 18 amino acids. The CDR3 coding sequence is TGTGCCAGCTCACCTACGCTTCGGGAGGGGTCTAGCACAGATACGCAGTATTTT. As protein: CASSPTLREGSSTDTQYF.

CDR3 nucleotides: TGCGCCAGCAGCTTGGGCGGGGACACAGATACGCAGTATTTT. The encoded protein is CASSLGGDTDTQYF. The chain links TRBV5-1 to TRBJ2-3, with a weak D call TRBD2 (6 bases). The germline CDR1 and CDR2 sequences are SGHRS and YFSETQ. CDR3 length: 14 residues. Trimming left V 0 bases short and J 2 bases short, with 7 bases between.

The genes are TRBV3-1 (or the pseudogene TRBV3-2) and TRBJ1-2; D remains unclear. CDR1 and CDR2 from the germline V gene are LGHDT and YNNKEL (reference sequence). Trimming shortened V by 0 bases and J by 2 bases, and 19 bases separated the two germline ends. The CDR3 runs 18 residues. This CDR3 is CASSQDPPGEAPNYGYTF. In DNA form, the CDR3 reads TGTGCCAGCAGCCAAGATCCCCCCGGGGAGGCCCCCAACTATGGCTACACCTTC.

This clone was seen ten or more times. The V gene is TRBV15, the J gene TRBJ1-2; D might be TRBD1 (5 bases). Germline CDR1 reads LNHNV; CDR2 reads YYDKDF (reference sequence). The V and J ends lost 3 bases and 6 bases respectively, with 20 bases between them. The CDR3 loop spans 16 amino acids. In nucleotides, the CDR3 is TGTGCCACCAGCAGGGGTGGGGCCAAGAAGGCCCATGGCTACACCTTC. It encodes CATSRGGAKKAHGYTF.

This chain joins TRBV18 and TRBJ2-5; D is uncertain. This CDR3 spans 12 amino acids. V dropped 3 bases and J dropped 2 bases, with 4 bases sitting between them. CDR1 is KGHSH, CDR2 LQKENI, per germline. As DNA, the CDR3 is TGTGCCAGCTCACCCGCGCAAGAGACCCAGTACTTC. Residues: CASSPAQETQYF.

V is TRBV2 and J is TRBJ1-2; D is unresolved. The CDR3 totals 15 residues. Trimming stripped 7 bases from V and 6 bases from J, with 21 bases between. Looked up from germline, CDR1 is SNHLY and CDR2 is FYNNEI. The CDR3 DNA sequence: TGTGCCAGCAACGAGGTGGAGGACCCGCGGAATGGCTACACCTTC. It translates to CASNEVEDPRNGYTF.

This rearrangement joins TRBV4-1 to TRBJ2-7; 8 nucleotides line up with TRBD2. Trimming removed 4 bases from V and 2 bases from J; junction bases left unmatched: 13. Germline V gene data show CDR1 as MGHRA and CDR2 as YSYEKL. This CDR3 spans 17 amino acids. In DNA form, the CDR3 reads TGCGCCAGCAGCCCCACGGGGGGGGCAGGGGCGGCCTACGAGCAGTACTTC. This gives the protein CASSPTGGAGAAYEQYF.

The genes are TRBV29-1 and TRBJ2-7; TRBD2 agrees at 8 bases. Per germline, CDR1 SQVTM and CDR2 ANQGSEA. CDR3 length: 13 amino acids. With V trimmed by 7 bases and J by 2 bases, 7 bases remained unmatched. In nucleotides, the CDR3 is TGCAGCGCCGGGGGGGCGGGAGCCTACGAGCAGTACTTC. It is translated as CSAGGAGAYEQYF.

The gene calls are TRBV5-6 and TRBJ2-7; D not certain. There are 14 residues in the CDR3. Germline V gives CDR1 SGHDT, CDR2 YYEEEE. V was cut by 0 bases and J by 7 bases, with 14 bases left in between. DNA of the CDR3: TGTGCCAGCAGCTTGGGGTGGCGGCCCCAGGAGCAGTACTTC. Protein product: CASSLGWRPQEQYF.

This chain connects TRBV28 to TRBJ1-2; TRBD1 aligns across 7 bases. CDR1 is MDHEN, CDR2 SYDVKM, per germline. The CDR3 runs to 15 residues. V was pared by 4 bases and J by 2 bases, with 7 bases of the junction left unmatched. The CDR3 region has the DNA TGTGCCAGCAGTTCCCCGTCGACAGGGAACTATGGCTACACCTTC. Amino acid sequence: CASSSPSTGNYGYTF.

The chain uses TRBV27 and TRBJ1-5, with D maybe TRBD1 (5 bases). Germline V lookup: CDR1 MNHEY, CDR2 SMNVEV (reference sequence). Trimming took off 6 bases at V and 2 bases at J, with 14 bases between the two ends. There are 15 residues in the CDR3. The CDR3 protein is CASSGRGRGNQPQHF. As DNA, the CDR3 is TGTGCCAGCAGCGGGAGGGGCCGTGGCAATCAGCCCCAGCATTTT.

V is TRBV5-1 and J is TRBJ1-3; no firm D call. Trimming pared 4 bases from V and 4 bases from J, leaving 12 bases between. The CDR3 spans 14 residues. Germline V lookup: CDR1 SGHRS, CDR2 YFSETQ. The CDR3 here is CASSQTRGGNTIYF. For the CDR3, the DNA is TGCGCCAGCAGCCAAACCCGGGGAGGAAACACCATATATTTT.

The gene calls are TRBV7-2 and TRBJ1-2, with a possible D match to TRBD1 (5 bases). The length of the CDR3 is 16 residues. Germline values: CDR1 SGHTA, CDR2 FQGNSA. Trimming stripped 1 base from V and 5 bases from J, with 17 bases between. The CDR3 here is CASSLVSVAGVYGYTF. CDR3 DNA: TGTGCCAGCAGCTTAGTATCGGTAGCGGGGGTATATGGCTACACCTTC.

The chain joins TRBV27 to TRBJ1-5; maybe TRBD1 (6 bases). The germline V gene encodes CDR1 MNHEY and CDR2 SMNVEV (reference sequence). CDR3 length: 19 amino acids. Trimming stripped 2 bases from V and 5 bases from J, with 25 bases between. This CDR3 is CASSLRPPRPTGEDQPQHF. CDR3 DNA: TGTGCCAGCAGTTTAAGGCCCCCCCGCCCGACAGGCGAGGATCAGCCCCAGCATTTT.

This chain joins TRBV2 and TRBJ1-1; TRBD1 agrees at 9 bases. CDR3 size: 16 residues. CDR1 SNHLY and CDR2 FYNNEI come from the germline V gene. The V segment lost 7 bases and the J segment 1 base; nucleotides outside the gene matches: 10. This CDR3 reads CASNPGQGGGNTEAFF. The CDR3, as DNA: TGTGCCAGCAATCCGGGACAGGGAGGGGGGAACACTGAAGCTTTCTTT.

This clone was counted once. The chain couples TRBV4-2 to TRBJ2-2, with TRBD2 matching 10 bases. V lost 4 bases and J lost 2; bases outside the gene matches: 10. Per germline, CDR1 LGHNA and CDR2 YNFKEQ. This CDR3 is 18 amino acids long. The CDR3 nucleotides are TGTGCCAGCAGCCCTGGCCCTAGCGGGGGCGCCAACACCGGGGAGCTGTTTTTT. It codes for CASSPGPSGGANTGELFF.

The chain is built from TRBV9 and TRBJ2-2; TRBD2 matches 13 bases. The CDR3 extends over 17 amino acids. V was clipped by 2 bases and J by 4 bases; unmatched bases: 5. Germline V lookup: CDR1 SGDLS, CDR2 YYNGEE. The CDR3: CASSVGLAGVGTGELFF. The CDR3 DNA reads as TGTGCCAGCAGCGTCGGACTAGCGGGAGTTGGCACCGGGGAGCTGTTTTTT.

This clone was detected once. The chain employs TRBV9 and TRBJ1-1; 9 nucleotides match TRBD1. From germline, CDR1 is SGDLS and CDR2 YYNGEE. Trimming removed 3 bases from V and 4 bases from J; junction bases left unmatched: 7. There are 15 residues in the CDR3. The CDR3 DNA reads as TGTGCCAGCAGCGACCGGACAGGGGCGGGCACTGAAGCTTTCTTT. This translates into CASSDRTGAGTEAFF.

This clone was counted a single time. This chain connects TRBV3-1 (or the pseudogene TRBV3-2) to TRBJ1-1; D is possibly TRBD1 (6 bases). This CDR3 spans 13 amino acids. Germline assignment: CDR1 LGHDT and CDR2 YNNKEL (reference sequence). V gave up 4 bases and J gave up 6 bases, with 12 bases separating them. The CDR3: CASSPYRAAEAFF. The CDR3 nucleotides read TGTGCCAGCAGCCCGTACAGGGCCGCTGAAGCTTTCTTT.

CDR3 DNA: TGTGCCAGCAGGCCCCCCGGGGGATGGGGTGGCTACACCTTC. Translation gives CASRPPGGWGGYTF. The chain recombines TRBV6-5 with TRBJ1-2, with TRBD1 as a possible D gene (5 bases). V was shortened by 6 bases and J by 7 bases, with 18 bases between the two germline ends. CDR1 and CDR2 from the germline V gene are MNHEY and SVGAGI. The CDR3 consists of 14 residues.

The chain couples TRBV2 to TRBJ1-3; 7 bases agree with TRBD1. Germline V gene sequence: CDR1 SNHLY, CDR2 FYNNEI. With V trimmed by 7 bases and J by 0 bases, 6 bases remained unmatched. The CDR3 runs 15 residues. CDR3 residues: CASTRDRASGNTIYF. The CDR3 nucleotides are TGTGCCAGCACCCGCGACAGGGCCTCTGGAAACACCATATATTTT.